This T cell receptor (beta chain) emerged from a study of cytomegalovirus exposure and HLA in healthy donors. Study-wide results and limits: The study recorded 164 TCR beta chains that were cytomegalovirus-associated.

Primers for the PCR totalled 60 Vbeta and 13 Jbeta. Only in-frame clones appear in the TCRdb table, and some are missing; sequencing was by immunoSEQ multiplex PCR. Among 64,000 or so clones listed, about 70% were seen once. Germline CDR1 SGHVS, CDR2 FNYEAQ. The V and J ends lost 5 bases and 3 bases respectively, with 13 bases between them. The CDR3 extends over 15 amino acids. As regards this clone: Its antigen is currently unknown.

This rearrangement joins TRBV7-6 to TRBJ1-4; D is unresolved. Sequencing used PBMCs. The source of this sequence is a woman aged 45-59 years in good health and CMV-seropositive. The CDR3, as DNA: TGTGCCAGCAGCCTTGTCCCTGCGGCTAATGAAAAACTGTTTTTT. Amino acids: CASSLVPAANEKLFF.